This T cell receptor beta chain emerged from a study of blood T cell repertoires in COVID-19. About the research overall: Sources were T cells, B-cell-depleted T cells, or PBMCs; the material itself was cDNA or gDNA.

Germline CDR1 and CDR2: MNHEY and SVGAGI. The CDR3 is made up of 15 amino acids. J gave up 10 bases and V 0 bases, and 11 bases lay outside the gene matches. This clone appeared a single time. Assay used: immunoSEQ multiplex PCR; TCRdb lists only in-frame clones, some missing. Of some 300,000 clones listed, just under 90% were seen once; the top ten hold around 9%. Two negative PCRs, clearance, or symptom resolution were required of recovered Cohort 3 donors. V usage is TRBV6-5 and J usage is TRBJ1-1; 7 nucleotides align to TRBD1. The sequence was collected from a woman between 25 and 40 years old who had recovered from COVID-19. The sample taken for sequencing was PBMCs or T cells enriched from blood (not recorded which). CDR3 sequence reads: CASSYSKPRGDVAFF. CDR3 coding DNA: TGTGCCAGCAGTTACTCGAAGCCCAGGGGGGATGTAGCTTTCTTT.